The clone carrying this T cell receptor beta chain was counted many times. What it binds is not known. The record originates from a study of T-cell reconstitution after alpha-beta-depleted transplantation in children. This CDR3 contains 13 residues. The germline V gene has CDR1 LGHNA and CDR2 YSLEER. V was pared by 4 bases and J by 5 bases, with 4 bases of the junction left unmatched. Points from the study as a whole: Several hundred rapidly expanded clones from non-depleted graft cells reportedly supplied alpha-beta T cells about two months post-transplant. After transplant, high TCRbeta diversity at day 60 in some patients arose from surviving recipient T cells and thymic progenitors. The main origin of T-cell counts and diversity one year after transplant was newly produced T cells.

For TCRbeta, the library was prepared with unique molecular identifiers. MiXCR, run by TCRdb on the PCR reads, gives a single entry per CDR3 protein. The data contain 180,000 or so distinct CDR3 sequences, 6.3% of them singletons. The chain couples TRBV4-3 to TRBJ2-7, with 8 bases fitting TRBD2. Specimen: PBMCs, collected before TCRalphabeta/CD19-depleted stem cell transplant. The TCR was taken from a girl under three years old with combined immunodeficiency, due to receive a stem cell transplant. The CDR3 nucleotides read TGCGCCAGCAGCCGGGGACTAGTGGACGAGCAGTACTTC. This encodes CASSRGLVDEQYF.